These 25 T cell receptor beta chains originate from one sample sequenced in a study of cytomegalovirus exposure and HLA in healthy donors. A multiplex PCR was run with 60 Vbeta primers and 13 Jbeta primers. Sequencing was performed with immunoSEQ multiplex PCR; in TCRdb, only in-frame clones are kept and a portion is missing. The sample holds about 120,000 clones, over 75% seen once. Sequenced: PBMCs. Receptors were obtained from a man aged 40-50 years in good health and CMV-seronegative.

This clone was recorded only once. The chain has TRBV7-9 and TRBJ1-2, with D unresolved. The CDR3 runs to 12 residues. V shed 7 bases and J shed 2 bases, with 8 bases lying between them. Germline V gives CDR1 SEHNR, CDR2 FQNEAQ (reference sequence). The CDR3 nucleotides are TGTGCCAGCAACCGGGAAAACTATGGCTACACCTTC. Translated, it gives CASNRENYGYTF.

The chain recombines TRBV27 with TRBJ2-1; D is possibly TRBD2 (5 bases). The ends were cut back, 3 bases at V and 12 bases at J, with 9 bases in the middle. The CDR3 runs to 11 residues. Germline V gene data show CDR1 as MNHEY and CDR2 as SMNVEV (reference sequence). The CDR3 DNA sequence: TGTGCCAGCAGTTTTCGGGAACGGCAGTTCTTC. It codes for CASSFRERQFF.

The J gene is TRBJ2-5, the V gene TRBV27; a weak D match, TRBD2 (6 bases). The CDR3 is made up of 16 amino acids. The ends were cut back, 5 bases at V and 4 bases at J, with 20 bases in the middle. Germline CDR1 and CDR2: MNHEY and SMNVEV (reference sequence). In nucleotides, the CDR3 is TGTGCCAGCAGTAAGGAGGCAGGGAGGACGGGAGAGACCCAGTACTTC. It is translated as CASSKEAGRTGETQYF.

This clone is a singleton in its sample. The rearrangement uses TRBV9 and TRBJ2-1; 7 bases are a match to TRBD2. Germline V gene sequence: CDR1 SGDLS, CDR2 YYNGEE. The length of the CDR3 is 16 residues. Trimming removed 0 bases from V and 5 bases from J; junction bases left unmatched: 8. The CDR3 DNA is TGTGCCAGCAGCGTAGCTACGGCGGGAGCCCACAATGAGCAGTTCTTC. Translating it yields CASSVATAGAHNEQFF.

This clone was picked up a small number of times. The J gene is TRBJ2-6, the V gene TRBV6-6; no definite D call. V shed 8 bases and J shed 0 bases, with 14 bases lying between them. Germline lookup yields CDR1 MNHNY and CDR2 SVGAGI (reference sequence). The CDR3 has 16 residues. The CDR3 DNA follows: TGTGCCAGCCTGACCTCACTATTCTCTGGGGCCAACGTCCTGACTTTC. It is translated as CASLTSLFSGANVLTF.

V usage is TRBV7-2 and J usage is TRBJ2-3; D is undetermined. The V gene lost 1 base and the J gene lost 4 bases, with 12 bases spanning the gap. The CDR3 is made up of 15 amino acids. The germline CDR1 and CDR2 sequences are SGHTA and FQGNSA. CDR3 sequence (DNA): TGTGCCAGCAGCTTAGGGCCATTCTTGGCAGATACGCAGTATTTT. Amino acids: CASSLGPFLADTQYF.

In nucleotides, the CDR3 is TGTGCCCTCTCGAGTGGGGCGGGAGTGGACCTTGGCGTTACGCAGTATTTT. This translates into CALSSGAGVDLGVTQYF. The gene calls are TRBV10-3 and TRBJ2-3; 7 bases match TRBD2. CDR1 is ENHRY, CDR2 SYGVKD, per germline. The CDR3 totals 17 residues. V was pared by 11 bases and J by 8 bases, with 25 bases of the junction left unmatched.

CDR3 in amino acids: CASRQRTGGVETQYF. The CDR3 coding sequence is TGTGCCAGCAGACAAAGGACAGGGGGCGTAGAGACCCAGTACTTC. V and J are TRBV27 and TRBJ2-5; 11 positions agree with TRBD1. J lost 4 bases, V lost 6 bases, and 7 bases had no gene match. Germline V lookup: CDR1 MNHEY, CDR2 SMNVEV (reference sequence). The CDR3 has 15 amino acids.

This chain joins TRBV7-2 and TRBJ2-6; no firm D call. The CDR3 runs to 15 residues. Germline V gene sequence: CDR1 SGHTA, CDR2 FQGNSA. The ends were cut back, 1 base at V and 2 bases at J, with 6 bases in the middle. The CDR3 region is CASSLDRTGANVLTF. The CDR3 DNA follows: TGTGCCAGCAGCTTAGACAGAACTGGGGCCAACGTCCTGACTTTC.

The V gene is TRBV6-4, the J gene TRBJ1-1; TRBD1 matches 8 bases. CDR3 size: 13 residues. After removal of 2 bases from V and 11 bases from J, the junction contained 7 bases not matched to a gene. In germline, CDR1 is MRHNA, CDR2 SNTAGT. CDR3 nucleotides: TGTGCCAGCAGTGACCACAGGGGGGCAGGGGCTTTCTTT. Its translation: CASSDHRGAGAFF.

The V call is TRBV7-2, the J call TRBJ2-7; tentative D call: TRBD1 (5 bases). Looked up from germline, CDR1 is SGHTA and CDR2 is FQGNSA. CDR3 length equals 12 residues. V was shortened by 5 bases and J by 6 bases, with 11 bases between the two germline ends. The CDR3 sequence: CASSPGFSEQYF. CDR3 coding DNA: TGTGCCAGCAGCCCAGGGTTCTCCGAGCAGTACTTC. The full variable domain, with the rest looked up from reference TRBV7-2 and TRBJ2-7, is GAGVSQSPSNKVTEKGKDVELRCDPISGHTALYWYRQSLGQGLEFLIYFQGNSAPDKSGLPSDRFSAERTGGSVSTLTIQRTQQEDSAVYLCASSPGFSEQYFGPGTRLTVT.

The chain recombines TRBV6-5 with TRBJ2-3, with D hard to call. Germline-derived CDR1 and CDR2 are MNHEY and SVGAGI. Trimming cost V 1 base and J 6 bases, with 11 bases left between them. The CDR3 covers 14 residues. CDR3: CASSYFGLSDTQYF. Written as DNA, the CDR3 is TGTGCCAGCAGTTACTTCGGTTTATCGGATACGCAGTATTTT.

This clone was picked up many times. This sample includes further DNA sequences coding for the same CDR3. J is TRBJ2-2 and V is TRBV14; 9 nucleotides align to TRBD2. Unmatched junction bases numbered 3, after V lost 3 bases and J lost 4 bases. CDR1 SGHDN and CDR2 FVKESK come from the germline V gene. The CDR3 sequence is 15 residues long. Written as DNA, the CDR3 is TGTGCCAGCAGCCAGGCAGCGGGAGGCACCGGGGAGCTGTTTTTT. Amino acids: CASSQAAGGTGELFF.

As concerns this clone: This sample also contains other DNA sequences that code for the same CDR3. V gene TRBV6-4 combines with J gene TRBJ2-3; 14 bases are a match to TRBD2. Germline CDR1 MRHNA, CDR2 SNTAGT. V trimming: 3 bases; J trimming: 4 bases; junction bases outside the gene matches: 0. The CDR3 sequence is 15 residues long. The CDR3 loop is CASSETSGGADTQYF. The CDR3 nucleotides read TGTGCCAGCAGTGAGACTAGCGGGGGGGCAGATACGCAGTATTTT.

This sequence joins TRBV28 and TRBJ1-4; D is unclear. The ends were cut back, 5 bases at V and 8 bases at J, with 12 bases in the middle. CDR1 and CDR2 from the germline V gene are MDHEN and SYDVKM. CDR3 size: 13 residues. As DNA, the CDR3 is TGTGCCAGCAGTCCTGGAGGAGGGGAAAAACTGTTTTTT. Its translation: CASSPGGGEKLFF.

Here the CDR3 DNA reads TGTGCCTGGAAGAATCCTCTTTCGTGGGCCAATGAGCAGTTCTTC. Its protein is CAWKNPLSWANEQFF. The J gene is TRBJ2-1, the V gene TRBV30; D is ambiguous. V shed 4 bases and J shed 6 bases, with 19 bases lying between them. CDR3 length: 15 amino acids. Germline loops: CDR1 GTSNPN, CDR2 SVGIG (reference sequence).

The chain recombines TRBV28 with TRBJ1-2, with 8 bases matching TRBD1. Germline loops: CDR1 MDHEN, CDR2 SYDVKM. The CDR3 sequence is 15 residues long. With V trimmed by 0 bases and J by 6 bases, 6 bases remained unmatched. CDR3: CASSLWGTGGNGYTF. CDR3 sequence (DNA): TGTGCCAGCAGTTTATGGGGGACAGGCGGGAATGGCTACACCTTC.

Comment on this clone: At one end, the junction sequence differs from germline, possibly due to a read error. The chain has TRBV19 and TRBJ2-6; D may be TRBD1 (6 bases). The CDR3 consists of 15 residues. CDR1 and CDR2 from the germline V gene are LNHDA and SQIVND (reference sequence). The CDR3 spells CASRTGSSGANGLTF. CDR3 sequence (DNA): TGTGCCAGTAGGACAGGTAGCTCTGGGGCCAACGGCCTGACTTTC.

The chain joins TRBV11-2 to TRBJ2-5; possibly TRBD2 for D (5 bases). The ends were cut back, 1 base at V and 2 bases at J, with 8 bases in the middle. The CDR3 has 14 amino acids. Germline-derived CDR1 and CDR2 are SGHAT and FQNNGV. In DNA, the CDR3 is TGTGCCAGCAGCTTAGGAGGGTATCAAGAGACCCAGTACTTC. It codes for CASSLGGYQETQYF.

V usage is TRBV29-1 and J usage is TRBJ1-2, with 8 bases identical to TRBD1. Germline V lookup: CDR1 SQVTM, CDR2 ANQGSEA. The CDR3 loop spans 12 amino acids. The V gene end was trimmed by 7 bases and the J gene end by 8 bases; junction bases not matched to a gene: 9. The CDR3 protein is CSGADRARGYTF. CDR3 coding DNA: TGCAGCGGGGCGGACAGGGCTCGCGGCTACACCTTC.

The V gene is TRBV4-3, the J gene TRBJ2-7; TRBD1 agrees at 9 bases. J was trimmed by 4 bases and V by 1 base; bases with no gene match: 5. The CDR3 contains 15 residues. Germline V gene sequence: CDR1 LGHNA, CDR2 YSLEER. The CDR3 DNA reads TGCGCCAGCAGCCAAGGACAGGGGGGGTTGTACGAGCAGTACTTC. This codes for CASSQGQGGLYEQYF.

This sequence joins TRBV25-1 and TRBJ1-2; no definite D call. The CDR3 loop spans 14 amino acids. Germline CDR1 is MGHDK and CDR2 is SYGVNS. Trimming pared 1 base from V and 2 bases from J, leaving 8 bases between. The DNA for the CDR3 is TGTGCCAGCAGTGAATTCGGGAACAACTATGGCTACACCTTC. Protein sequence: CASSEFGNNYGYTF.

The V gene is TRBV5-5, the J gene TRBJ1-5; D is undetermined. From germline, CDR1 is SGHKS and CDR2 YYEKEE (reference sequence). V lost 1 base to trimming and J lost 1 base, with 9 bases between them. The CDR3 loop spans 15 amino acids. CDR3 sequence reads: CASSLNRMSNQPQHF. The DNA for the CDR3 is TGTGCCAGCAGCTTGAACAGAATGAGCAATCAGCCCCAGCATTTT.

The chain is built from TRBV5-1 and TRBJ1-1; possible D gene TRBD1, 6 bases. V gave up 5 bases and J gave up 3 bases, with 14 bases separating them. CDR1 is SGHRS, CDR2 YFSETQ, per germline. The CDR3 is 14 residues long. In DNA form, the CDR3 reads TGCGCCAGCAGTTTGTCAGGGGTTTACACTGAAGCTTTCTTT. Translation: CASSLSGVYTEAFF.

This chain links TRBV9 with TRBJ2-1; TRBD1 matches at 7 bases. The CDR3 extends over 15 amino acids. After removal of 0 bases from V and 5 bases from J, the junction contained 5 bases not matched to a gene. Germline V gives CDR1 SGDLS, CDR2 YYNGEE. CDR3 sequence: CASSVVGDSNNEQFF. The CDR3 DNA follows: TGTGCCAGCAGCGTAGTAGGGGACAGTAACAATGAGCAGTTCTTC.